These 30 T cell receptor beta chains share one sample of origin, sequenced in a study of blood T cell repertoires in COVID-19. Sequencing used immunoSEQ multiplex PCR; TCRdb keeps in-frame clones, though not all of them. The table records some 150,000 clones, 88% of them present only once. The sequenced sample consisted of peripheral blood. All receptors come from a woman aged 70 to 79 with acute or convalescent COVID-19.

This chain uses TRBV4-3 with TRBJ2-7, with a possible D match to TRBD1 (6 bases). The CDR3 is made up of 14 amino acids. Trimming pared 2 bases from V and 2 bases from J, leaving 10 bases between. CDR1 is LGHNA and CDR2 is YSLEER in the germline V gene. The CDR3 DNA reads TGCGCCAGCAGCCAAACAGGGTATGCCTACGAGCAGTACTTC. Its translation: CASSQTGYAYEQYF.

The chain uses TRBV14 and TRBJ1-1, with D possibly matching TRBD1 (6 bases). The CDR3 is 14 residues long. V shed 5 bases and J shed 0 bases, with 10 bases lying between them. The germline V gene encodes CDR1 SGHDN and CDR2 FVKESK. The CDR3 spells CASSKPGVNTEAFF. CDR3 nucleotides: TGTGCCAGCAGCAAGCCAGGGGTGAACACTGAAGCTTTCTTT.

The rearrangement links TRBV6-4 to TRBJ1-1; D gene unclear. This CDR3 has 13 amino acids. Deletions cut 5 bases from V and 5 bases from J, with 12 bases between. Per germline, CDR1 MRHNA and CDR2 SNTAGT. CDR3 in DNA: TGTGCCAGCAGTCCGGAGGCCAAGACTGAAGCTTTCTTT. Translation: CASSPEAKTEAFF.

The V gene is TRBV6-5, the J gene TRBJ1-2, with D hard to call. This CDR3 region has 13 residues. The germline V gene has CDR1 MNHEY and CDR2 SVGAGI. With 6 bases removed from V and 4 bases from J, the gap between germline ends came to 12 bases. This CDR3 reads CASRGDISYGYTF. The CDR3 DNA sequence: TGTGCCAGCAGGGGAGACATATCCTATGGCTACACCTTC.

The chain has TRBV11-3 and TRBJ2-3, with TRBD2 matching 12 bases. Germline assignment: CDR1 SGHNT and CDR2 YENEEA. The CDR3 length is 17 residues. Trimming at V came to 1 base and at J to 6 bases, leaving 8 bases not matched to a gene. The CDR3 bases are TGTGCCAGCAGCTTAGCTCTAGCGGGGGGGGCCGGGGATACGCAGTATTTT. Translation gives CASSLALAGGAGDTQYF.

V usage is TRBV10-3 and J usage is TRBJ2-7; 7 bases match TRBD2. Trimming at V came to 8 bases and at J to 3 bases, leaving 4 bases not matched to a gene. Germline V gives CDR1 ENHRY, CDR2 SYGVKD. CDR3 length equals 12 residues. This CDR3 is CAIAGDRYEQYF. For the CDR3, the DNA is TGTGCCATCGCGGGAGATCGCTACGAGCAGTACTTC.

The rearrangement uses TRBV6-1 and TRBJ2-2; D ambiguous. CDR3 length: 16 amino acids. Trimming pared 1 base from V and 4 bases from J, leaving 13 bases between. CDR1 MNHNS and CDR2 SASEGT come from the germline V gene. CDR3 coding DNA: TGTGCCAGCAGTGAAGGCCGAAAACTCGGCACCGGGGAGCTGTTTTTT. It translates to CASSEGRKLGTGELFF.

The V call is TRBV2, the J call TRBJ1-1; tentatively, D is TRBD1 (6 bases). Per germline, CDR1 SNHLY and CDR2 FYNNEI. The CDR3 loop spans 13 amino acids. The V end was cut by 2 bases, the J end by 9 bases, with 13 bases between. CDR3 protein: CASSEMGRGQAFF. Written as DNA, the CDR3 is TGTGCCAGCAGTGAAATGGGCAGGGGTCAAGCTTTCTTT.

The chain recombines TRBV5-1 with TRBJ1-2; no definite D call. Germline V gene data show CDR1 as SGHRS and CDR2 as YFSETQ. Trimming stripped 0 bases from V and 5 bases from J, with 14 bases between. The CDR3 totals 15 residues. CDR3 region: CASSLEPAEAYGYTF. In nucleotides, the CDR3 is TGCGCCAGCAGCTTGGAACCGGCGGAGGCGTATGGCTACACCTTC.

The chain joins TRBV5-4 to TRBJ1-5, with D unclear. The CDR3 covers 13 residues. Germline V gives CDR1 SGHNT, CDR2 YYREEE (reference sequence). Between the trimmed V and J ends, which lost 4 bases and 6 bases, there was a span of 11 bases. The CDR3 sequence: CASSREGGQPQHF. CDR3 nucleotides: TGTGCCAGCAGCCGGGAGGGCGGTCAGCCCCAGCATTTT.

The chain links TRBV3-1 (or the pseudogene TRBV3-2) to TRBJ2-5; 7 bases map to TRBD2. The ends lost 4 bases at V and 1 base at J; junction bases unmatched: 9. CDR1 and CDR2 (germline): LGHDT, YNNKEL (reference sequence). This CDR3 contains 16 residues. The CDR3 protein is CASSREGLRSQETQYF. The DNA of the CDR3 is TGTGCCAGCAGCCGGGAGGGACTACGATCCCAAGAGACCCAGTACTTC.

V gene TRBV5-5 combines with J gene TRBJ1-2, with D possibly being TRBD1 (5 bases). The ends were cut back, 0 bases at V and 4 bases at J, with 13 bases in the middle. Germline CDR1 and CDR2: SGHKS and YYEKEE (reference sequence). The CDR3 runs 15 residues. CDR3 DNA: TGTGCCAGCAGCTTGGACAGGAATGGAGTCTATGGCTACACCTTC. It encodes CASSLDRNGVYGYTF.

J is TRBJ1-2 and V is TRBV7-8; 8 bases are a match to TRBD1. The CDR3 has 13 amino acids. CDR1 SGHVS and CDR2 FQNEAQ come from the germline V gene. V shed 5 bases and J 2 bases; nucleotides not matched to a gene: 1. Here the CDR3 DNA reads TGTGCCAGCAGCAGGACAGGGAACTATGGCTACACCTTC. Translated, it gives CASSRTGNYGYTF.

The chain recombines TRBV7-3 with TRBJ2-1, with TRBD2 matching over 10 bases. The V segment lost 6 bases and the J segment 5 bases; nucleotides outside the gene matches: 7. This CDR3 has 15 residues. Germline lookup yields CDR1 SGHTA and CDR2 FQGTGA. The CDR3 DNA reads TGTGCCAGCAGTTCTAGGACTAGCGGAAACAATGAGCAGTTCTTC. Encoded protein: CASSSRTSGNNEQFF.

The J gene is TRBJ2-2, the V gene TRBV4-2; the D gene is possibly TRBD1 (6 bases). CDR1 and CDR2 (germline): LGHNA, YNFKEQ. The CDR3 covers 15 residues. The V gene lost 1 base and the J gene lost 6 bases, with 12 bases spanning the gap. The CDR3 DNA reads TGTGCCAGCAGCCAAGGGTGGACAGAGTCCGGGGAGCTGTTTTTT. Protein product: CASSQGWTESGELFF.

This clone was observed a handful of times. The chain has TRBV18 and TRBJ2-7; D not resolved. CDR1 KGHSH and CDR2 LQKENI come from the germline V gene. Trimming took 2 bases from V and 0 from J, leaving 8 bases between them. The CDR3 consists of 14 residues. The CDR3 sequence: CASSPGVGSYEQYV. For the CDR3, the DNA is TGTGCCAGCTCACCAGGAGTCGGCTCCTACGAGCAGTACGTC.

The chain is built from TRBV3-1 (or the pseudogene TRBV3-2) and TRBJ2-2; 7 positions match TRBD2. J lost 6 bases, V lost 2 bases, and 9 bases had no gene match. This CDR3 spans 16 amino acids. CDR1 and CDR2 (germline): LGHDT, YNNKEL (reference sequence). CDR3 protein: CASSQPRTRKAGELFF. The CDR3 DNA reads TGTGCCAGCAGCCAACCCAGGACTAGGAAGGCCGGGGAGCTGTTTTTT.

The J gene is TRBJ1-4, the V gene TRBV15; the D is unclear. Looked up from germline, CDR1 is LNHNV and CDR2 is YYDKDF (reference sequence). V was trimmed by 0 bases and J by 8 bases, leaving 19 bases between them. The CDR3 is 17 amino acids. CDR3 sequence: CATSRDLETQRPEKLFF. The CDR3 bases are TGTGCCACCAGCAGAGATTTGGAGACCCAGCGTCCCGAAAAACTGTTTTTT.

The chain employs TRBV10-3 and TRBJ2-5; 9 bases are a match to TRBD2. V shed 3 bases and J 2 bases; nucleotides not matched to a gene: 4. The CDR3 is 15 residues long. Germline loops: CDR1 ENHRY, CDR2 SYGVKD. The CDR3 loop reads CAISDLAGGQETQYF. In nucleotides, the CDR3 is TGTGCCATCAGTGACTTGGCGGGGGGGCAAGAGACCCAGTACTTC.

DNA of the CDR3: TGCAGTGCTAGTGACGCAGGGTATAGCAATCAGCCCCAGCATTTT. This translates into CSASDAGYSNQPQHF. The gene calls are TRBV20-1 and TRBJ1-5; tentative D call: TRBD1 (5 bases). Trimming removed 3 bases from V and 0 bases from J, with 12 bases in between. CDR3 length equals 15 residues. CDR1 and CDR2 from the germline V gene are DFQATT and SNEGSKA (reference sequence).

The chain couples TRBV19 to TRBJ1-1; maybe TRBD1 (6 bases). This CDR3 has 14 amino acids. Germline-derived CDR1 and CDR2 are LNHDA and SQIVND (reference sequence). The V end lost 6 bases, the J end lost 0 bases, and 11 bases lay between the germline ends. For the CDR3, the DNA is TGTGCCAGTAGCCAGGGGTTCATGAACACTGAAGCTTTCTTT. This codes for CASSQGFMNTEAFF.

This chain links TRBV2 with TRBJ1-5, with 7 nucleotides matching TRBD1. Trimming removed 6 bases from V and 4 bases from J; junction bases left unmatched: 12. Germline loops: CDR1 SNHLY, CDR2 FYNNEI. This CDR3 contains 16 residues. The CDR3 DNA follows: TGTGCCAGCAGCCCGACAGGGCCCGAGAGTAATCAGCCCCAGCATTTT. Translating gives CASSPTGPESNQPQHF.

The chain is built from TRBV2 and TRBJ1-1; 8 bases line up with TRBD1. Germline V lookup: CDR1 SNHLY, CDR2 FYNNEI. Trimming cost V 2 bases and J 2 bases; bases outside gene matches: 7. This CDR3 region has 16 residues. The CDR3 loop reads CASSERQGRINTEAFF. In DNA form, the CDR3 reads TGTGCCAGCAGTGAACGACAGGGGAGAATTAACACTGAAGCTTTCTTT.

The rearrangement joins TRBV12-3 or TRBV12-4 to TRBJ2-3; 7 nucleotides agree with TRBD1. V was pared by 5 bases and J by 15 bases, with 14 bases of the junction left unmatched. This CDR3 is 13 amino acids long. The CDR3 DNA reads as TGTGCCAGCAGTCCCCAACAGGGGCCACTGAAATATTTT. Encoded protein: CASSPQQGPLKYF.

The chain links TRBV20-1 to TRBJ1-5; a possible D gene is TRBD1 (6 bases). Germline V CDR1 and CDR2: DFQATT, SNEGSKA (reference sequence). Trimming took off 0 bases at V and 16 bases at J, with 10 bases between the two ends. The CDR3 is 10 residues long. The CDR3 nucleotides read TGCAGTGCTAGAGAGGGACATGACCATTTT. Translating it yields CSAREGHDHF.

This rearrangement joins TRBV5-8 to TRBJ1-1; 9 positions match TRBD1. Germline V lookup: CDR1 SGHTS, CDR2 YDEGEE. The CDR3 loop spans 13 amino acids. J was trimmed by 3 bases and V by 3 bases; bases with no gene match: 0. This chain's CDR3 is CASSWDRDTEAFF. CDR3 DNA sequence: TGTGCCAGCAGCTGGGACAGGGACACTGAAGCTTTCTTT.

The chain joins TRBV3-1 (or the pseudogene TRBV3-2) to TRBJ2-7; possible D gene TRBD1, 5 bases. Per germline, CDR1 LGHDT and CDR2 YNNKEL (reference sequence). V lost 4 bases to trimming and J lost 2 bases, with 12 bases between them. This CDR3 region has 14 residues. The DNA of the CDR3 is TGTGCCAGCAGCCTTTTTGAGACAGCCTACGAGCAGTACTTC. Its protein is CASSLFETAYEQYF.

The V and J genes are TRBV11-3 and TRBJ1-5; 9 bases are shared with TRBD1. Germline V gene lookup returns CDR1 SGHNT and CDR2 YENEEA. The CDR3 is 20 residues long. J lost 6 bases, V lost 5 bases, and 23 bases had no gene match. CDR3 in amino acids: CASSAWGGSGQGVCRQPQHF. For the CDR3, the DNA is TGTGCCAGCAGCGCGTGGGGGGGGTCGGGACAGGGCGTTTGTCGTCAGCCCCAGCATTTT.

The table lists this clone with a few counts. Here the CDR3 reads CASTLDRTGNQPQHF. The CDR3, as DNA: TGTGCCAGCACTCTTGACAGGACAGGCAATCAGCCCCAGCATTTT. The J gene is TRBJ1-5, the V gene TRBV28; TRBD1 might be the D (6 bases). The V gene's germline CDR1 is MDHEN and CDR2 SYDVKM. The CDR3 length is 15 residues. V was cut by 7 bases and J by 2 bases, with 15 bases left in between.

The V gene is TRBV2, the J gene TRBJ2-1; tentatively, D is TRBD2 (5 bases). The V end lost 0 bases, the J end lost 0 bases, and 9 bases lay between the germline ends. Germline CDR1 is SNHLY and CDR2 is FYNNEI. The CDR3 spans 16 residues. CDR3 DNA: TGTGCCAGCAGTGAAGCGCAAGGGAGCTCCTACAATGAGCAGTTCTTC. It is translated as CASSEAQGSSYNEQFF.